The 23 T cell receptor beta chains presented below share a single source sample, sequenced in a study of T cells in Graves' hyperthyroidism and ophthalmopathy. What was amplified from RNA transcripts were TCR beta CDR3 regions. A set of HTBI primers served as the primers for a first-round RT-PCR of the TCR CDR3. TCRdb used MiXCR to reprocess the multiplex PCR reads, holding one entry per CDR3 protein. The sample yields roughly 400,000 distinct CDR3 sequences, over 12% seen once. The specimen was blood. Every receptor here comes from a man in his forties or fifties with Graves' ophthalmopathy.

This chain links TRBV20-1 with TRBJ2-3; the match to TRBD2 covers 12 bases. Germline CDR1 and CDR2: DFQATT and SNEGSKA (reference sequence). V shed 0 bases and J 3 bases; nucleotides not matched to a gene: 4. The CDR3 totals 16 residues. For the CDR3, the DNA is TGCAGTGCTAGAGATCGGACTAGCGGGATAACAGATACGCAGTATTTT. This translates into CSARDRTSGITDTQYF.

This clonotype occurred many times. The V call is TRBV5-1, the J call TRBJ2-1; 8 nucleotides agree with TRBD2. Trimming removed 1 base from V and 0 bases from J; junction bases left unmatched: 3. CDR1 and CDR2 from the germline V gene are SGHRS and YFSETQ. This CDR3 comprises 16 residues. The CDR3 DNA sequence: TGCGCCAGCAGCTTGAAGAGCGGGAGCTCCTACAATGAGCAGTTCTTC. This sequence encodes CASSLKSGSSYNEQFF.

This clonotype was counted between two and nine times. The chain is built from TRBV11-1 and TRBJ2-1; D ambiguous. This CDR3 has 12 residues. Deletions cut 3 bases from V and 7 bases from J, with 7 bases between. CDR1 and CDR2 from the germline V gene are SGHAT and FQDESV (reference sequence). The CDR3 loop reads CASSLGENEQFF. The DNA of the CDR3 is TGTGCCAGCAGCTTGGGCGAGAATGAGCAGTTCTTC.

In its sample, this clonotype was seen many times. The chain couples TRBV3-1 to TRBJ2-3, with D possibly matching TRBD2 (5 bases). CDR3 length equals 15 residues. V lost 2 bases and J lost 6, with 15 bases in between. The V gene's germline CDR1 is LGHDT and CDR2 YNNKEL (reference sequence). The chain's CDR3 is CASSQQAERTDTQYF. CDR3 in DNA: TGTGCCAGCAGCCAACAAGCGGAGAGAACGGATACGCAGTATTTT.

Concerning this clonotype itself: This clone may be a read error of a much larger clone one base away. V gene TRBV2 combines with J gene TRBJ2-3; 8 positions agree with TRBD2. The ends lost 6 bases at V and 8 bases at J; junction bases unmatched: 16. This CDR3 has 16 amino acids. Germline V gene lookup returns CDR1 SNHLY and CDR2 FYNNEI. This CDR3 reads CASRATTLAVSGTQYF. The CDR3 nucleotides read TGTGCCAGCAGGGCCACCACACTAGCGGTATCAGGTACGCAGTATTTT.

The chain joins TRBV7-9 to TRBJ2-6; D remains ambiguous. CDR1 and CDR2 (germline): SEHNR, FQNEAQ (reference sequence). Trimming pared 2 bases from V and 3 bases from J, leaving 11 bases between. This CDR3 has 16 residues. CDR3 protein: CASSLFARFGANVLTF. The CDR3 DNA reads TGTGCCAGCAGCTTATTTGCTAGGTTTGGGGCCAACGTCCTGACTTTC.

This clonotype was detected ten times or more. The CDR3 DNA follows: TGCGCCAGCAGTCCGTCGGGACTGGTCTTGAATGAGCAGTTCTTC. This encodes CASSPSGLVLNEQFF. The chain employs TRBV5-1 and TRBJ2-1; D might be TRBD2 (6 bases). Trimming removed 5 bases at V and 7 bases at J, with 19 bases between. Germline CDR1 SGHRS, CDR2 YFSETQ. The length of the CDR3 is 15 residues.

This clonotype was counted ten times or more. V gene TRBV2 combines with J gene TRBJ2-3; TRBD1 is a possible D gene (6 bases). Germline V CDR1 and CDR2: SNHLY, FYNNEI. The germline V and J ends were trimmed by 2 bases and 2 bases, with 8 bases remaining between them. CDR3 length equals 14 residues. Here the CDR3 DNA reads TGTGCCAGCAGTGAATGGACAGCCACAGATACGCAGTATTTT. Amino acid sequence: CASSEWTATDTQYF.

In its sample, this clonotype was seen a few times. The genes are TRBV10-3 and TRBJ1-5; maybe TRBD1 (5 bases). The germline gives CDR1 ENHRY, CDR2 SYGVKD. This CDR3 is 18 amino acids long. Trimming pared 3 bases from V and 7 bases from J, leaving 25 bases between. The DNA for the CDR3 is TGTGCCATCAGTGAAGGTGGACGGATGGGGGGGGGTTGGCAGCCCCAGCATTTT. Translated, it gives CAISEGGRMGGGWQPQHF.

This clonotype was detected many times. The chain is built from TRBV2 and TRBJ1-1, with D possibly TRBD1 on 5 matching bases. This CDR3 spans 13 amino acids. Germline V gene lookup returns CDR1 SNHLY and CDR2 FYNNEI. Trimming stripped 6 bases from V and 1 base from J, with 9 bases between. CDR3 residues: CASRGQQNTEAFF. The CDR3 DNA is TGTGCCAGCAGAGGACAACAGAACACTGAAGCTTTCTTT.

This clonotype was counted many times. The genes are TRBV3-1 and TRBJ1-5; D not certain. The CDR3 length is 13 residues. CDR1 is LGHDT and CDR2 is YNNKEL in the germline V gene (reference sequence). The V end was cut by 0 bases, the J end by 7 bases, with 7 bases between. CDR3 bases: TGTGCCAGCAGCCAAGATCAAGGACAGCCCCAGCATTTT. Translated, it gives CASSQDQGQPQHF.

On this clonotype: Being one base from a much bigger clone, this may be a read error. This chain connects TRBV11-2 to TRBJ2-4, with unresolved D. This CDR3 region has 15 residues. V lost 3 bases and J 0 bases, leaving 9 bases between the germline ends. CDR1 and CDR2 (germline): SGHAT, FQNNGV. The CDR3 nucleotides read TGTGCCAGCAGCTTTATGTGGGGAGCCAAAAACATTCAGTACTTC. This sequence encodes CASSFMWGAKNIQYF. Full variable domain (remainder filled in from reference TRBV11-2 and TRBJ2-4): EAGVAQSPRYKIIEKRQSVAFWCNPISGHATLYWYQQILGQGPKLLIQFQNNGVVDDSQLPKDRFSAERLKGVDSTLKIQPAKLEDSAVYLCASSFMWGAKNIQYFGAGTRLSVL.

The chain combines TRBV5-5 with TRBJ1-2, with a tentative D call TRBD1 (6 bases). V lost 4 bases and J lost 7, with 14 bases in between. The V gene's germline CDR1 is SGHKS and CDR2 YYEKEE (reference sequence). The CDR3 length is 13 residues. For the CDR3, the DNA is TGTGCCAGCAGCGTGAACAGGGAGGCTGGCTACACCTTC. Translation gives CASSVNREAGYTF.

This clonotype came up many times. The V and J genes are TRBV19 and TRBJ2-1; D gene unclear. CDR1 is LNHDA, CDR2 SQIVND, per germline (reference sequence). The germline V and J ends were trimmed by 4 bases and 0 bases, with 10 bases remaining between them. CDR3 size: 15 residues. DNA of the CDR3: TGTGCCAGTAGTACCCTGCCGAGCTCCTACAATGAGCAGTTCTTC. Residues: CASSTLPSSYNEQFF.

This clonotype was detected many times. This chain connects TRBV7-2 to TRBJ2-7; TRBD2 matches 12 bases. Per germline, CDR1 SGHTA and CDR2 FQGNSA. The CDR3 spans 15 residues. Trimming cost V 5 bases and J 4 bases; bases outside gene matches: 6. The CDR3 protein is CASSLTSGSLYEQYF. CDR3 DNA sequence: TGTGCCAGCAGCCTGACTAGCGGGAGTCTATACGAGCAGTACTTC.

This clonotype was seen at least ten times. The V gene is TRBV3-1, the J gene TRBJ1-1; 9 nucleotides line up with TRBD1. The CDR3 runs 15 residues. Germline loops: CDR1 LGHDT, CDR2 YNNKEL (reference sequence). The junction had 7 bases not matched to a gene; V was cut back by 6 bases and J by 2 bases. The CDR3: CASSLDRGVNTEAFF. CDR3 sequence (DNA): TGTGCCAGCAGTCTCGACAGGGGGGTTAACACTGAAGCTTTCTTT.

The sample holds many counts of this clonotype. Here the CDR3 DNA reads TGCAGTGCTACAGAACAACCATCCTACGAGCAGTACTTC. It codes for CSATEQPSYEQYF. The rearrangement links TRBV20-1 to TRBJ2-7; no reliable D call. CDR1 DFQATT and CDR2 SNEGSKA come from the germline V gene (reference sequence). V was pared by 4 bases and J by 1 base, with 11 bases between. This CDR3 region has 13 residues.

The V call is TRBV6-5, the J call TRBJ2-1, with 7 bases lining up with TRBD2. Germline V gives CDR1 MNHEY, CDR2 SVGAGI. CDR3 length: 17 residues. V lost 4 bases and J lost 6; bases outside the gene matches: 15. The CDR3 DNA is TGTGCCAGCAGTTCTCTAAAGGGGACTATGGGTTTCAATGAGCAGTTCTTC. The encoded protein is CASSSLKGTMGFNEQFF.

The table lists this clonotype with many counts. The chain combines TRBV29-1 with TRBJ2-3, with D perhaps matching TRBD2 (5 bases). The germline gives CDR1 SQVTM, CDR2 ANQGSEA. Trimming removed 7 bases at V and 2 bases at J, with 13 bases between. The CDR3 contains 13 residues. As DNA, the CDR3 is TGCAGCGCCGTCCGGGATCCCACAGATACGCAGTATTTT. Protein: CSAVRDPTDTQYF.

The chain links TRBV20-1 to TRBJ1-5, with D possibly matching TRBD1 (5 bases). The V end was cut by 6 bases, the J end by 2 bases, with 14 bases between. Germline V gene data show CDR1 as DFQATT and CDR2 as SNEGSKA (reference sequence). This CDR3 is built from 14 residues. Written as DNA, the CDR3 is TGCAGTGCGAGTCGGCAGGGACGCAATCAGCCCCAGCATTTT. Its protein is CSASRQGRNQPQHF.

The genes are TRBV6-1 and TRBJ2-7, with D unresolved. The CDR3 is made up of 11 amino acids. Trimming took 2 bases from V and 6 from J, leaving 5 bases between them. CDR1 is MNHNS, CDR2 SASEGT, per germline. The CDR3: CASSELIEQYF. For the CDR3, the DNA is TGTGCCAGCAGTGAATTAATCGAGCAGTACTTC.

There are a few counts of this clonotype. The chain joins TRBV9 to TRBJ2-2; TRBD2 agrees at 9 bases. The CDR3 is 15 amino acids. The V segment lost 0 bases and the J segment 6 bases; nucleotides outside the gene matches: 3. Germline V CDR1 and CDR2: SGDLS, YYNGEE. The CDR3 DNA reads as TGTGCCAGCAGCGTAGATGCGGGAGGGCCCGGGGAGCTGTTTTTT. Residues: CASSVDAGGPGELFF.

This clonotype was seen many times. The CDR3 DNA sequence: TGTGCCAGCAGTATCCGACGGGAAAATCAGCCCCAGCATTTT. It yields the protein CASSIRRENQPQHF. The chain has TRBV12-3 or TRBV12-4 and TRBJ1-5; D is undetermined. The V gene lost 5 bases and the J gene lost 4 bases, with 12 bases spanning the gap. This CDR3 has 14 residues.